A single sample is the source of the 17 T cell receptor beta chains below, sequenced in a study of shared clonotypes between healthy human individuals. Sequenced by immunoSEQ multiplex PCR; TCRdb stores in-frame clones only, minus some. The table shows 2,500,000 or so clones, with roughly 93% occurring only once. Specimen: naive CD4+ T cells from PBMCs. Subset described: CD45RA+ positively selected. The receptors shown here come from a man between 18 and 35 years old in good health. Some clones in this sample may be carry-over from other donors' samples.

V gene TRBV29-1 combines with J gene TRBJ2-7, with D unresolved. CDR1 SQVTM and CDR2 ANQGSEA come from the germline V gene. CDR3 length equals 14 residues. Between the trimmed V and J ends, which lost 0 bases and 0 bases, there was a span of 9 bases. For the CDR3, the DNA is TGCAGCGTTGAAGAGGTGGCCGGCTCCTACGAGCAGTACTTC. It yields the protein CSVEEVAGSYEQYF.

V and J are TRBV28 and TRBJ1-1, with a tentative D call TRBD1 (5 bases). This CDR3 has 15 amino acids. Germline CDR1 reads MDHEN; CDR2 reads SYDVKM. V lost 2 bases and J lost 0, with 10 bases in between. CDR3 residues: CASSLQGRLNTEAFF. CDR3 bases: TGTGCCAGCAGTTTACAGGGACGGCTGAACACTGAAGCTTTCTTT.

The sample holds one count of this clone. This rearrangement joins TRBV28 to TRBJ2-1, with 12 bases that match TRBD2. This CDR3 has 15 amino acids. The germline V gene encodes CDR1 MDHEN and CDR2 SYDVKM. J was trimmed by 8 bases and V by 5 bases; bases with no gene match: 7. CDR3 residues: CASSQTSGSYHEQFF. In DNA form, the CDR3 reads TGTGCCAGCAGTCAGACTAGCGGGAGTTACCATGAGCAGTTCTTC.

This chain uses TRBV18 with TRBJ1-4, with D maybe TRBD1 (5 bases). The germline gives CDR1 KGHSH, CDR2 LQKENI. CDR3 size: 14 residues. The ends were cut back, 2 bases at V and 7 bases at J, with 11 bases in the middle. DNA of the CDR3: TGTGCCAGCTCACCAAGGGACGGTTCTGAAAAACTGTTTTTT. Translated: CASSPRDGSEKLFF.

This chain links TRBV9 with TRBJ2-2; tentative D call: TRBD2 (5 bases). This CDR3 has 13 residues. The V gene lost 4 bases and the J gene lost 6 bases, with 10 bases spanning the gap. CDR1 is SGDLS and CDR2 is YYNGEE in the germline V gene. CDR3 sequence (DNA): TGTGCCAGCAGCACTCGAGGGTCCGGGGAGCTGTTTTTT. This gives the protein CASSTRGSGELFF.

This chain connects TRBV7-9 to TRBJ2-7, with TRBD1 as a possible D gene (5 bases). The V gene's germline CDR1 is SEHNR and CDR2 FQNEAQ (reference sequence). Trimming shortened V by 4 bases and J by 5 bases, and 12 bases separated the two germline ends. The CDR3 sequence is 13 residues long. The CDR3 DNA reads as TGTGCCAGCAGCTACTCCAGGGTGGACGAGCAGTACTTC. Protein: CASSYSRVDEQYF. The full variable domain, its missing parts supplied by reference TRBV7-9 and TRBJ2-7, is DTGVSQNPRHKITKRGQNVTFRCDPISEHNRLYWYRQTLGQGPEFLTYFQNEAQLEKSRLLSDRFSAERPKGSFSTLEIQRTEQGDSAMYLCASSYSRVDEQYFGPGTRLTVT.

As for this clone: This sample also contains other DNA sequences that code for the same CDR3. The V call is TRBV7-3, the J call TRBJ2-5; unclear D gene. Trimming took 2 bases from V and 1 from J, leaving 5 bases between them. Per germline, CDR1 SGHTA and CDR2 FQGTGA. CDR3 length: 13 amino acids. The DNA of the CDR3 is TGTGCCAGCAGCTTAGAGCCCCAAGAGACCCAGTACTTC. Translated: CASSLEPQETQYF.

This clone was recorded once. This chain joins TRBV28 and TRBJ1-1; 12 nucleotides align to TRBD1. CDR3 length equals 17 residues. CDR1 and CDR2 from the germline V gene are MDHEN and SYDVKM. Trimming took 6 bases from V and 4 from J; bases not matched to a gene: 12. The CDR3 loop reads CASSEAGTGGWGTEAFF. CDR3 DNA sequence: TGTGCCAGCAGCGAAGCCGGGACAGGGGGCTGGGGCACTGAAGCTTTCTTT.

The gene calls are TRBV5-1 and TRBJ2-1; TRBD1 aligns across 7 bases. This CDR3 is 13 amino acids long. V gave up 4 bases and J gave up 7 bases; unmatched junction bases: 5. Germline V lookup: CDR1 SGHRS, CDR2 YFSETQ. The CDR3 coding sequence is TGCGCCAGCAGCACCAACAGGGGTAATGAGCAGTTCTTC. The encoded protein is CASSTNRGNEQFF. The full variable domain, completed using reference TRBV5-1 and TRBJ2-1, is KAGVTQTPRYLIKTRGQQVTLSCSPISGHRSVSWYQQTPGQGLQFLFEYFSETQRNKGNFPGRFSGRQFSNSRSEMNVSTLELGDSALYLCASSTNRGNEQFFGPGTRLTVL.

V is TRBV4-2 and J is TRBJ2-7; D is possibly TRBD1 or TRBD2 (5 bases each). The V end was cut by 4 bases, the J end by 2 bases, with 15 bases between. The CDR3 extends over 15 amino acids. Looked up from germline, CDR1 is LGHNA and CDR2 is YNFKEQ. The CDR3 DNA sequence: TGTGCCAGCAGCCGATCACTGGGGGAGCCCTACGAGCAGTACTTC. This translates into CASSRSLGEPYEQYF.

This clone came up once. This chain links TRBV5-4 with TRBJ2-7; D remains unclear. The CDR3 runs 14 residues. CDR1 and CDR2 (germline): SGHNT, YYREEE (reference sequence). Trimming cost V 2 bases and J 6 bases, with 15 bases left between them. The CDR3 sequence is CASSLARTDSEQYF. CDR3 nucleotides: TGTGCCAGCAGCTTAGCTAGGACGGATTCCGAGCAGTACTTC.

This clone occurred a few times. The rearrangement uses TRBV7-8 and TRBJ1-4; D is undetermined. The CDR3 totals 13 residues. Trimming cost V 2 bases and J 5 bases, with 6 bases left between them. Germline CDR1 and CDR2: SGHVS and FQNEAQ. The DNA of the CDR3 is TGTGCCAGCAGCTTATCCGAAAATGAAAAACTGTTTTTT. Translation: CASSLSENEKLFF.

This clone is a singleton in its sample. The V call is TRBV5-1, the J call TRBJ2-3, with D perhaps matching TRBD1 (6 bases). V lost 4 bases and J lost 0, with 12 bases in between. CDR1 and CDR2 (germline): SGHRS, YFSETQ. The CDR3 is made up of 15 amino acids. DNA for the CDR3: TGCGCCAGCAGCGCGACAGGAGTTAGCACAGATACGCAGTATTTT. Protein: CASSATGVSTDTQYF.

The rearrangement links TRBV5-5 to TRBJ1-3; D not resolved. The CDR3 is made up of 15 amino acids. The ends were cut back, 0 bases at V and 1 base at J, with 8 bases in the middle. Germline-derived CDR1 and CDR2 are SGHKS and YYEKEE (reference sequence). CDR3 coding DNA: TGTGCCAGCAGCTTGGTGTCAGCTTCTGGAAACACCATATATTTT. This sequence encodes CASSLVSASGNTIYF.

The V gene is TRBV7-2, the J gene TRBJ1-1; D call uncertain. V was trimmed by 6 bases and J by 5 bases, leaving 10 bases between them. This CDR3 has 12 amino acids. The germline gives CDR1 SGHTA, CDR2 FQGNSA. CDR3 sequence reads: CASSRTGTEAFF. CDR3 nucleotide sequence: TGTGCCAGCAGTAGGACGGGGACTGAAGCTTTCTTT.

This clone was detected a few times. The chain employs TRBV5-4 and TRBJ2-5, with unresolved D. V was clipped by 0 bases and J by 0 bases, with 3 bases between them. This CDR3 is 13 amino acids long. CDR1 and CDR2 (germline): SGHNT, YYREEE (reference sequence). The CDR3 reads CASSLVDQETQYF. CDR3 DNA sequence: TGTGCCAGCAGCTTGGTCGACCAAGAGACCCAGTACTTC.

CDR3 sequence (DNA): TGTGCCAGCAGCTTAATTGCTAGCACCGGGGAGCTGTTTTTT. Translation: CASSLIASTGELFF. The J gene is TRBJ2-2, the V gene TRBV7-3; D gene uncertain. Germline lookup yields CDR1 SGHTA and CDR2 FQGTGA. The V and J ends lost 1 base and 4 bases respectively, with 7 bases between them. The CDR3 consists of 14 residues.